The 12 T cell receptor beta chains in this list originate from one sample, sequenced in a study of cytomegalovirus exposure and HLA in healthy donors (dated by TCRdb to 2016 to 2017). To prepare the library, the immunoSEQ multiplex PCR assay was applied. A mixture of 60 forward primers for TCR Vbeta segments and 13 reverse primers for TCR Jbeta segments was used in the multiplex PCR. The table was pulled from immuneACCESS by TCRdb, which kept in-frame rearrangements only. Such tables lose some clones; where checked, under half of the loss comes from unresolved V genes, and the rest has no known cause. A total of 100,000 to 150,000 clones appear in this sample, more than 70% of them only once. About 9.1% of the sample is in the top ten clones. Sequencing input: PBMCs. Receptors were obtained from a woman aged 45-60 years in good health and CMV-seropositive.

The table lists this clone with many counts. This chain uses TRBV4-3 with TRBJ2-7; TRBD2 aligns across 9 bases. This CDR3 has 16 residues. Germline values: CDR1 LGHNA, CDR2 YSLEER. V trimming: 3 bases; J trimming: 0 bases; junction bases outside the gene matches: 6. The CDR3 bases are TGCGCCAGCAGCCAGTACCTAGCGGGGTCCTCCTACGAGCAGTACTTC. The encoded protein is CASSQYLAGSSYEQYF.

The rearrangement joins TRBV30 to TRBJ1-2; no definite D call. There are 16 residues in the CDR3. Germline CDR1 reads GTSNPN; CDR2 reads SVGIG (reference sequence). V lost 0 bases, J lost 1 base, and 15 bases lay in between. The CDR3 is CAWSVMEETFNYGYTF. The CDR3 region has the DNA TGTGCCTGGAGTGTAATGGAGGAGACCTTTAACTATGGCTACACCTTC.

J is TRBJ1-4 and V is TRBV4-3, with D maybe TRBD1 (6 bases). In germline, CDR1 is LGHNA, CDR2 YSLEER. V was clipped by 2 bases and J by 5 bases, with 18 bases between them. The CDR3 consists of 17 residues. The CDR3 nucleotides read TGCGCCAGCAGCCAAACCCCGACAGGCCCCAGGAATGAAAAACTGTTTTTT. This sequence encodes CASSQTPTGPRNEKLFF.

This clone occurred once. CDR3 in DNA: TGTGCCAGCAGCCAAGATGCCCCCTCCAGGGCTCCTGAATTCTTC. It specifies CASSQDAPSRAPEFF. The chain combines TRBV4-2 with TRBJ2-1; possibly TRBD1 for D (5 bases). CDR3 size: 15 residues. The V end lost 0 bases, the J end lost 16 bases, and 22 bases lay between the germline ends. Germline CDR1 is LGHNA and CDR2 is YNFKEQ.

This clone has at least ten counts. This chain uses TRBV5-4 with TRBJ2-1; TRBD2 agrees at 14 bases. V shed 4 bases, J shed 3 bases, and the junction held 6 bases outside the gene matches. Germline CDR1 reads SGHNT; CDR2 reads YYREEE (reference sequence). The CDR3 totals 17 residues. The CDR3 here is CASSQGTSGSFYNEQFF. The CDR3 bases are TGTGCCAGCAGCCAAGGGACTAGCGGGAGTTTCTACAATGAGCAGTTCTTC.

V usage is TRBV11-3 and J usage is TRBJ2-7; 11 nucleotides line up with TRBD1. Per the germline V gene, CDR1 is SGHNT and CDR2 is YENEEA. CDR3 length: 13 amino acids. V shed 3 bases and J 6 bases; nucleotides not matched to a gene: 1. CDR3 in DNA: TGTGCCAGCAGCTTGGACAGGGGGCGCGAGCAGTACTTC. As protein: CASSLDRGREQYF.

This chain joins TRBV7-2 and TRBJ1-2; 8 nucleotides line up with TRBD1. The CDR3 contains 13 residues. From germline, CDR1 is SGHTA and CDR2 FQGNSA. The V segment lost 4 bases and the J segment 4 bases; nucleotides outside the gene matches: 2. Here the CDR3 DNA reads TGTGCCAGCAGCTGGACAGGGTTCTATGGCTACACCTTC. Amino acid sequence: CASSWTGFYGYTF.

This clone showed up just a few times. J is TRBJ1-4 and V is TRBV7-2; D unclear. This CDR3 is 15 amino acids long. The germline CDR1 and CDR2 sequences are SGHTA and FQGNSA. The V gene lost 5 bases and the J gene lost 1 base, with 11 bases spanning the gap. The CDR3 sequence: CASSPWRGTNEKLFF. CDR3 DNA sequence: TGTGCCAGCAGCCCCTGGCGGGGAACTAATGAAAAACTGTTTTTT.

The CDR3 DNA is TGTGCTAGTGGTTTGGCACAGGGGGGGAATAGTAATGAGCAGTTCTTC. It is translated as CASGLAQGGNSNEQFF. The gene calls are TRBV12-5 and TRBJ2-1, with a tentative D call TRBD1 (8 bases). This CDR3 region has 16 residues. Germline loops: CDR1 LGHNT, CDR2 FRNRAP. Trimming took off 1 base at V and 7 bases at J, with 17 bases between the two ends.

This chain links TRBV5-1 with TRBJ2-7; TRBD2 matches 8 bases. From germline, CDR1 is SGHRS and CDR2 YFSETQ. This CDR3 is built from 13 residues. J was trimmed by 4 bases and V by 3 bases; bases with no gene match: 3. The CDR3 here is CASSSSGSYEQYF. DNA for the CDR3: TGCGCCAGCAGCTCCAGCGGGAGTTACGAGCAGTACTTC.

The V call is TRBV5-6, the J call TRBJ2-1; 10 positions match TRBD2. With 2 bases clipped from V and 4 bases from J, the junction kept 3 bases outside the gene matches. The V gene's germline CDR1 is SGHDT and CDR2 YYEEEE. This CDR3 has 15 residues. The CDR3 spells CASSFGTSEYNEQFF. CDR3 in DNA: TGTGCCAGCAGCTTCGGGACTAGCGAATACAATGAGCAGTTCTTC.

This chain connects TRBV7-2 to TRBJ2-5; 7 bases align to TRBD2. Trimming at V came to 5 bases and at J to 3 bases, leaving 12 bases not matched to a gene. This CDR3 has 16 amino acids. Germline lookup yields CDR1 SGHTA and CDR2 FQGNSA. The CDR3 DNA is TGTGCCAGCAGCAGACTCAGCGGGGCGCTAAAAGAGACCCAGTACTTC. This codes for CASSRLSGALKETQYF.